The next 26 T cell receptor beta chains were all read from a single sample in a study of blood T cells in healthy people across ages. Primers used in a second PCR of about 6 to 11 cycles were a sample-barcoded 5' primer and a J-beta primer mix. TCRdb ran MiXCR on the 5' RACE reads and lists one entry per CDR3 protein. Among about 800,000 distinct CDR3 sequences, 25% were seen once, and the ten largest hold roughly 3.8%. These data also featured in a second study, about T cells of mothers and their children.

Sequences were obtained from blood. These receptors all come from a boy aged 10-17 years in good health.

The table lists this clonotype with a few counts. V and J are TRBV4-1 and TRBJ2-7, with TRBD2 matching 9 bases. V dropped 0 bases and J dropped 12; count of bases not matched to a gene: 15. The germline CDR1 and CDR2 sequences are MGHRA and YSYEKL. CDR3 length: 16 amino acids. This CDR3 is CASSQELGSGSVVLYF. In DNA form, the CDR3 reads TGCGCCAGCAGCCAAGAATTGGGTAGCGGGAGTGTTGTTTTGTACTTC.

V usage is TRBV28 and J usage is TRBJ1-1; D ambiguous. CDR1 is MDHEN, CDR2 SYDVKM, per germline. The length of the CDR3 is 11 residues. V dropped 11 bases and J dropped 4 bases, with 11 bases sitting between them. CDR3 nucleotide sequence: TGTGCCGTGAGGACGGTCACTGAAGCTTTCTTT. It encodes CAVRTVTEAFF.

This clonotype was seen only a few times. This chain links TRBV5-1 with TRBJ1-1; a possible D gene is TRBD1 (5 bases). Germline CDR1 reads SGHRS; CDR2 reads YFSETQ. Trimming left V 4 bases short and J 4 bases short, with 14 bases between. The CDR3 spans 14 residues. CDR3 DNA sequence: TGCGCCAGCAGCCCTGGGGGGGGGAGCACTGAAGCTTTCTTT. The encoded protein is CASSPGGGSTEAFF. The complete variable domain, with remaining parts taken from reference TRBV5-1 and TRBJ1-1, reads KAGVTQTPRYLIKTRGQQVTLSCSPISGHRSVSWYQQTPGQGLQFLFEYFSETQRNKGNFPGRFSGRQFSNSRSEMNVSTLELGDSALYLCASSPGGGSTEAFFGQGTRLTVV.

Points on this clonotype: A junction end diverges from the germline sequence, so it may reflect a read error. The chain uses TRBV29-1 and TRBJ2-5, with a possible D match to TRBD2 (6 bases). Germline CDR1 SQVTM, CDR2 ANQGSEA. The CDR3 spans 12 residues. In DNA form, the CDR3 reads TGCAGCGTTGGGCTGGGGGGAGAGACCCGGCACTTC. Its protein is CSVGLGGETRHF.

This clonotype was seen a handful of times. The chain is built from TRBV20-1 and TRBJ2-1; D is undetermined. Germline values: CDR1 DFQATT, CDR2 SNEGSKA (reference sequence). V gave up 6 bases and J gave up 0 bases, with 15 bases separating them. CDR3 length: 15 residues. The CDR3 region is CSALGGLGSYNEQFF. The CDR3 DNA sequence: TGCAGTGCCCTCGGTGGGTTAGGCTCCTACAATGAGCAGTTCTTC.

A few counts support this clonotype. The rearrangement joins TRBV4-2 to TRBJ2-7; perhaps TRBD2 as D (6 bases). The V and J ends lost 0 bases and 6 bases respectively, with 18 bases between them. Looked up from germline, CDR1 is LGHNA and CDR2 is YNFKEQ. The CDR3 has 16 residues. CDR3 DNA: TGTGCCAGCAGCCAAGATTTCCGGGAGACGGGCTTCGAGCAGTACTTC. Amino acids: CASSQDFRETGFEQYF.

CDR3 DNA sequence: TGTGCCAGCAGTCTGGTTGGACTGAGGAGGGAGACCCAGTACTTC. This translates into CASSLVGLRRETQYF. This chain links TRBV28 with TRBJ2-5; a possible D gene is TRBD2 (5 bases). V was pared by 5 bases and J by 5 bases, with 18 bases between. The CDR3 length is 15 residues. Germline V lookup: CDR1 MDHEN, CDR2 SYDVKM.

There are a few counts of this clonotype. CDR3 DNA sequence: TGTGCCAGTTCCTTTGATACGCAGTATTTT. Its translation is CASSFDTQYF. V is TRBV6-6 and J is TRBJ2-3; no clear D gene. The V and J ends lost 9 bases and 6 bases respectively, with 7 bases between them. The germline CDR1 and CDR2 sequences are MNHNY and SVGAGI (reference sequence). The CDR3 extends over 10 amino acids.

This clonotype has a handful of counts. The junction differs from germline at one of its ends, possibly a read error. The genes are TRBV15 and TRBJ1-1; D gene uncertain. Germline CDR1 and CDR2: LNHNV and YYDKDF (reference sequence). The CDR3 runs to 13 residues. DNA of the CDR3: TGTGCCACCAGCCGAGAATGGAACACTGAAGCTTTCTTT. Protein product: CATSREWNTEAFF.

This clonotype was seen more than once but under ten times. V usage is TRBV25-1 and J usage is TRBJ2-3; 11 bases are a match to TRBD2. There are 16 residues in the CDR3. Per the germline V gene, CDR1 is MGHDK and CDR2 is SYGVNS. The trim removed 3 bases at V and 4 bases at J, leaving 6 bases unmatched. The CDR3 DNA reads as TGTGCCAGCAGTGACATAGCGGGAGGGCGATCAGATACGCAGTATTTT. It yields the protein CASSDIAGGRSDTQYF.

This clonotype has a handful of counts. The V gene is TRBV29-1, the J gene TRBJ2-7; D may be TRBD2 (5 bases). Trimming left V 7 bases short and J 6 bases short, with 13 bases between. There are 11 residues in the CDR3. The germline V gene has CDR1 SQVTM and CDR2 ANQGSEA. DNA for the CDR3: TGCAGCGGTGGACTCGGGCCCGAGCAGTACTTC. Protein sequence: CSGGLGPEQYF.

V usage is TRBV19 and J usage is TRBJ2-7, with TRBD2 matching 8 bases. The CDR3 sequence is 14 residues long. J lost 0 bases, V lost 5 bases, and 3 bases had no gene match. The germline gives CDR1 LNHDA, CDR2 SQIVND (reference sequence). CDR3 DNA: TGTGCCAGTAGTTCAGCGGGGGCCTCCTACGAGCAGTACTTC. Protein sequence: CASSSAGASYEQYF.

This clonotype has only a few counts. The chain has TRBV4-3 and TRBJ1-4; 7 bases are shared with TRBD1. The length of the CDR3 is 16 residues. Trimming cost V 2 bases and J 10 bases; bases outside gene matches: 13. Germline-derived CDR1 and CDR2 are LGHNA and YSLEER. The CDR3 DNA reads TGCGCCAGCAGCCAATATGCCGGGACAGTTGGAGGAAAACTGTTTTTT. It specifies CASSQYAGTVGGKLFF.

This clonotype has just a few counts. This rearrangement joins TRBV7-2 to TRBJ2-7; a possible D gene is TRBD2 (5 bases). TRBJ2-5 explains the end of the DNA better; the J call may be wrong. The CDR3 extends over 15 amino acids. Germline V gene lookup returns CDR1 SGHTA and CDR2 FQGNSA. CDR3 in amino acids: CASSRVREERETQYF. The DNA for the CDR3 is TGTGCCAGCAGCAGGGTCCGGGAAGAAAGAGAGACCCAGTACTTC.

This clonotype was picked up a small number of times. The chain has TRBV12-3 or TRBV12-4 and TRBJ1-2; TRBD1 matches at 8 bases. The CDR3 totals 17 residues. Trimming cost V 4 bases and J 7 bases; bases outside gene matches: 17. DNA of the CDR3: TGTGCCAGCAGTTCCTATATACCGACAGGGGAAGACGGTGGCTACACCTTC. Its translation is CASSSYIPTGEDGGYTF.

The chain carries TRBV3-1 and TRBJ2-6, with 10 bases fitting TRBD1. V dropped 3 bases and J dropped 0; count of bases not matched to a gene: 2. The germline CDR1 and CDR2 sequences are LGHDT and YNNKEL (reference sequence). The CDR3 has 17 amino acids. The CDR3 nucleotides read TGTGCCAGCAGCCAGAGGGACAGGGGCTCTGGGGCCAACGTCCTGACTTTC. Its protein is CASSQRDRGSGANVLTF.

This clonotype was seen only a few times. The V gene is TRBV24-1, the J gene TRBJ1-2; D unclear. V shed 6 bases and J shed 2 bases, with 12 bases lying between them. The CDR3 totals 14 residues. The germline V gene has CDR1 KGHDR and CDR2 SFDVKD. CDR3 nucleotides: TGTGCCACCAGTCCTCCGGCCTCAAACTATGGCTACACCTTC. Encoded protein: CATSPPASNYGYTF.

This CDR3 is CASSDGTSGEADTQYF. As DNA, the CDR3 is TGTGCCAGCAGTGACGGGACTAGCGGGGAGGCAGATACGCAGTATTTT. The V gene is TRBV6-4, the J gene TRBJ2-3, with 13 nucleotides matching TRBD2. With 2 bases clipped from V and 4 bases from J, the junction kept 3 bases outside the gene matches. The CDR3 extends over 16 amino acids. Germline V CDR1 and CDR2: MRHNA, SNTAGT.

The rearrangement joins TRBV6-5 to TRBJ1-2; D not certain. This CDR3 is built from 14 residues. Germline V gene sequence: CDR1 MNHEY, CDR2 SVGAGI. V was cut by 6 bases and J by 2 bases, with 13 bases left in between. CDR3 residues: CASRPRPKNYGYTF. In DNA, the CDR3 is TGTGCCAGCAGACCCCGTCCGAAGAACTATGGCTACACCTTC.

The chain uses TRBV21-1 and TRBJ2-7; the table's TRBD1 call for D was not verified on the DNA. TRBV21-1 is tagged as a pseudogene. The CDR3 spans 18 residues. CDR3 sequence: CASSSRSGTPKSSYEQYF. The CDR3 DNA follows: TGTGCCAGCAGCTCACGCTCCGGGACACCGAAGAGCTCCTACGAGCAGTACTTC.

This clonotype was detected a few times. The chain combines TRBV5-1 with TRBJ2-7; D call uncertain. Trimming took off 4 bases at V and 3 bases at J, with 17 bases between the two ends. The length of the CDR3 is 15 residues. Looked up from germline, CDR1 is SGHRS and CDR2 is YFSETQ. Here the CDR3 DNA reads TGCGCCAGCAGCAGGTTGCCCCTGGAGAGCTACGAGCAGTACTTC. Translating gives CASSRLPLESYEQYF.

The chain joins TRBV20-1 to TRBJ2-5; TRBD2 might be the D (7 bases). The CDR3 is made up of 18 amino acids. CDR1 and CDR2 (germline): DFQATT, SNEGSKA (reference sequence). Deletions cut 6 bases from V and 2 bases from J, with 28 bases between. The DNA for the CDR3 is TGCAGTGCCAGGGGTATTCTGAGCAGGGAGGGGCCTCAAGAGACCCAGTACTTC. Protein product: CSARGILSREGPQETQYF.

V and J are TRBV5-1 and TRBJ2-5; 9 bases agree with TRBD1. V was pared by 3 bases and J by 5 bases, with 8 bases of the junction left unmatched. This CDR3 contains 15 residues. Germline V gene sequence: CDR1 SGHRS, CDR2 YFSETQ. Here the CDR3 DNA reads TGCGCCAGCAGCTCAACCGGGACAGGGAGGGAGACCCAGTACTTC. Translation gives CASSSTGTGRETQYF.

This clonotype was seen a handful of times. The chain combines TRBV9 with TRBJ1-1; D perhaps matches TRBD1 (5 bases). The V and J ends lost 0 bases and 2 bases respectively, with 11 bases between them. From germline, CDR1 is SGDLS and CDR2 YYNGEE. The CDR3 has 15 residues. The CDR3 DNA follows: TGTGCCAGCAGCGTAGACCCCGGGGGAAACACTGAAGCTTTCTTT. Amino acid sequence: CASSVDPGGNTEAFF. Full variable domain (outside the CDR3, taken from reference TRBV9 and TRBJ1-1): DSGVTQTPKHLITATGQRVTLRCSPRSGDLSVYWYQQSLDQGLQFLIQYYNGEERAKGNILERFSAQQFPDLHSELNLSSLELGDSALYFCASSVDPGGNTEAFFGQGTRLTVV.

This rearrangement joins TRBV20-1 to TRBJ2-2; D remains unclear. Trimming shortened V by 1 base and J by 4 bases, and 7 bases separated the two germline ends. The CDR3 runs 13 residues. CDR1 and CDR2 (germline): DFQATT, SNEGSKA (reference sequence). The CDR3 is CSARGRITGELFF. CDR3 DNA sequence: TGCAGTGCTAGAGGAAGGATCACCGGGGAGCTGTTTTTT.

The chain combines TRBV20-1 with TRBJ1-2; TRBD1 matches at 9 bases. The CDR3 loop spans 19 amino acids. The V segment lost 0 bases and the J segment 2 bases; nucleotides outside the gene matches: 16. Germline CDR1 DFQATT, CDR2 SNEGSKA (reference sequence). The CDR3 sequence: CSAREISGQGVGANYGYTF. The CDR3 nucleotides read TGCAGTGCTAGAGAGATCTCGGGACAGGGTGTGGGTGCCAACTATGGCTACACCTTC.